A single T cell receptor (beta chain) is shown here with its context. The data belong to a study of blood T cell repertoires in COVID-19. Study overall: Sites in the United States, Italy and Spain provided acute and convalescent COVID-19 samples. Sources were T cells, B-cell-depleted T cells, or PBMCs; the material itself was cDNA or gDNA.

The CDR3 runs 16 residues. Per the germline V gene, CDR1 is SGHTA and CDR2 is FQGNSA. Between the trimmed V and J ends, which lost 1 base and 2 bases, there was a span of 14 bases. Original methodology: Reference gene primer amplification gave estimated nucleated cell counts. Repertoires were generated with immunoSEQ multiplex PCR, while TCRdb's copy carries only in-frame clones and drops some. That table is the source of V, J and clone size, and D and trimming were worked out from the DNA. This repertoire shows under 60,000 clones, roughly nine tenths found once; its top ten account for about 1.6%. The sequenced material came from peripheral blood. The receptor's source is a man in his sixties with acute or convalescent COVID-19. The rearrangement joins TRBV7-2 to TRBJ1-2, with D unresolved. Written as DNA, the CDR3 is TGTGCCAGCAGCTTAGAATATGGCAGGTCCAACTATGGCTACACCTTC. Protein sequence: CASSLEYGRSNYGYTF.